A selection of T cell receptor beta chains follows, all from one sample in a study of control samples from healthy donors and cancer patients. The protocol was immunoSEQ multiplex PCR, while the TCRdb copy is restricted to in-frame clones and leaves out a portion. The repertoire holds 100,000 to 150,000 clones, with about 92% as singletons. Sequencing was carried out using blood. These receptors were collected from a woman aged 45-65 years in good health. The CDR3 runs from the conserved cysteine through the conserved F or W. D genes are given only for firm matches. Size values are once, few and many counts, or a class for expanded clones, and some rows have none.

cdr3_aa,cdr3_nt,d_call,cdr3_length,j_call,clone_size,v_call
CASRVAGETQYF,TGTGCCAGCAGGGTAGCAGGAGAGACCCAGTACTTC,NA,12,TRBJ2-5,once,TRBV3-1/TRBV3-2
CASSPTRQGGQPQHF,TGTGCCAGCAGCCCTACCAGACAGGGTGGTCAGCCCCAGCATTTT,TRBD1,15,TRBJ1-5,NA,TRBV5-8
CAWSPTWASTIYF,TGTGCCTGGAGTCCAACTTGGGCGTCCACCATATATTTT,NA,13,TRBJ1-3,NA,TRBV30
CASSHGTAQETQYF,TGCGCCAGCAGCCACGGGACGGCCCAAGAGACCCAGTACTTC,NA,14,TRBJ2-5,NA,TRBV5-1
CASSLGRAGGRYEQYF,TGTGCCAGCAGCTTAGGGCGGGCAGGGGGACGGTACGAGCAGTACTTC,TRBD1,16,TRBJ2-7,NA,TRBV7-2
CASSTAGGLRETQYF,TGTGCCAGTAGTACCGCGGGGGGGCTGCGGGAGACCCAGTACTTC,TRBD2,15,TRBJ2-5,NA,TRBV19
CASSQDLVGREQFF,TGTGCCAGCAGCCAAGATTTAGTAGGGCGTGAGCAGTTCTTC,NA,14,TRBJ2-1,NA,TRBV3-1/TRBV3-2
CASSYSPGQGQETQYF,TGTGCCAGCAGCTACTCCCCGGGACAGGGGCAAGAGACCCAGTACTTC,TRBD1,16,TRBJ2-5,NA,TRBV7-6
CASSPEERPVRGRRGGYTF,TGTGCCAGCAGTCCTGAAGAGCGGCCAGTACGAGGCCGCCGAGGGGGCTACACCTTC,NA,19,TRBJ1-2,once,TRBV27
CASSWRQAGELFF,TGTGCCAGCAGTTGGAGACAGGCCGGGGAGCTGTTTTTT,NA,13,TRBJ2-2,NA,TRBV12-3/TRBV12-4
CASSSTSGVSYEQYF,TGTGCCAGCAGCTCTACTAGCGGAGTATCCTACGAGCAGTACTTC,TRBD2,15,TRBJ2-7,NA,TRBV6-2/TRBV6-3
CASSLAQEYGYTF,TGCGCCAGCAGTCTTGCCCAGGAATATGGCTACACCTTC,NA,13,TRBJ1-2,NA,TRBV23-1
CASSESGGLGQPQHF,TGCGCCAGCAGTGAGAGTGGGGGGCTGGGTCAGCCCCAGCATTTT,NA,15,TRBJ1-5,NA,TRBV10-2
CASSVSWALAGNTIYF,TGTGCCAGCAGCGTAAGTTGGGCCTTGGCAGGAAATACCATATATTTT,NA,16,TRBJ1-3,NA,TRBV9
CASRGTGGYGYTF,TGTGCCAGCCGCGGGACAGGGGGCTATGGCTACACCTTC,TRBD1,13,TRBJ1-2,NA,TRBV6-5
CAYRPRLRETQYF,TGTGCTTATCGCCCCCGGCTGCGGGAGACCCAGTACTTC,NA,13,TRBJ2-5,NA,TRBV6-5
CASGQGESYEQYF,TGTGCCAGCGGCCAGGGGGAATCCTACGAGCAGTACTTC,TRBD1,13,TRBJ2-7,once,TRBV6-5
CSARDRTYGYTF,TGCAGCGCCCGGGACAGGACCTATGGCTACACCTTC,TRBD1,12,TRBJ1-2,NA,TRBV29-1
CASTLFRQDEQFF,TGTGCCAGCACCCTCTTCCGGCAGGATGAGCAGTTCTTC,NA,13,TRBJ2-1,NA,TRBV5-6
CASGLVGQASSYNEQFF,TGTGCTAGTGGTTTGGTAGGACAGGCCAGCTCCTACAATGAGCAGTTCTTC,TRBD1,17,TRBJ2-1,NA,TRBV12-5
CASSIGTGGSYGYTF,TGTGCCAGTAGTATCGGGACAGGGGGTAGCTATGGCTACACCTTC,TRBD1,15,TRBJ1-2,NA,TRBV19
CASSKAGTGGYNEQFF,TGTGCCAGCAGCAAAGCGGGGACAGGCGGATACAATGAGCAGTTCTTC,NA,16,TRBJ2-1,NA,TRBV21-1
CASSLVGVTEAFF,TGTGCCAGCAGCCTGGTGGGCGTAACTGAAGCTTTCTTT,NA,13,TRBJ1-1,NA,TRBV11-2
CASRQKTGTGSYEQYF,TGTGCCAGCAGGCAGAAAACCGGGACAGGGAGCTACGAGCAGTACTTC,TRBD1,16,TRBJ2-7,NA,TRBV6-6